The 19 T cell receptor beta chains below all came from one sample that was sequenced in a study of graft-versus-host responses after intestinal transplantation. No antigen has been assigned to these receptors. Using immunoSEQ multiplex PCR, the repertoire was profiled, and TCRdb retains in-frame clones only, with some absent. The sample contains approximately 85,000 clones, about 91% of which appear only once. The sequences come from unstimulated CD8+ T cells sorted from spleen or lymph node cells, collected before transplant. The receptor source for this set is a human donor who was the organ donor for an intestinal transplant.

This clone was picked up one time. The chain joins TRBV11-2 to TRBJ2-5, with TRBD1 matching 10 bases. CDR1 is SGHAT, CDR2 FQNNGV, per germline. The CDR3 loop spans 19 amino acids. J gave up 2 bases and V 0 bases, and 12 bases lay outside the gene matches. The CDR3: CASSLDVYGDRGRQETQYF. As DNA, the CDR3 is TGTGCCAGCAGCTTAGATGTTTATGGGGACAGGGGAAGGCAAGAGACCCAGTACTTC. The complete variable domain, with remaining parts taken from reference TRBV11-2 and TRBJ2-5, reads EAGVAQSPRYKIIEKRQSVAFWCNPISGHATLYWYQQILGQGPKLLIQFQNNGVVDDSQLPKDRFSAERLKGVDSTLKIQPAKLEDSAVYLCASSLDVYGDRGRQETQYFGPGTRLLVL.

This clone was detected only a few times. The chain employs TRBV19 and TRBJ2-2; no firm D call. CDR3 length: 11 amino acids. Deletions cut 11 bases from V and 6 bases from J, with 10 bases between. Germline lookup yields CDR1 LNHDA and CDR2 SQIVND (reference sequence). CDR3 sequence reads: CALPLSGELFF. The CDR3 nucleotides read TGTGCCCTCCCATTGTCCGGGGAGCTGTTTTTT.

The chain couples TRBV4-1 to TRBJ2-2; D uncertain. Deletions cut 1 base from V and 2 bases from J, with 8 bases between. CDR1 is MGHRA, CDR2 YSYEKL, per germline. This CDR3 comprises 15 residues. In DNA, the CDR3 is TGCGCCAGCAGCCAAGCTCCACACAACACCGGGGAGCTGTTTTTT. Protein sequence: CASSQAPHNTGELFF.

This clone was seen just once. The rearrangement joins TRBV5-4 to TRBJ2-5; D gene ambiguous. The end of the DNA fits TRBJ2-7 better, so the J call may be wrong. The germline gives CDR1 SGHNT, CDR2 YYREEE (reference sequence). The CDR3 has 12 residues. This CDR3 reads CASSFRDYEQYF. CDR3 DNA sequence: TGTGCCAGCAGCTTCCGAGACTACGAGCAGTACTTC.

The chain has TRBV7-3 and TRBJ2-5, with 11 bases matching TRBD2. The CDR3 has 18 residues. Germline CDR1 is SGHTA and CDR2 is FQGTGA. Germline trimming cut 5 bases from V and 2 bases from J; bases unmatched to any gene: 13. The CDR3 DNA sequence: TGTGCCAGCAGCCCAACCTATAGCGGGGGGGCCGATCAAGAGACCCAGTACTTC. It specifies CASSPTYSGGADQETQYF.

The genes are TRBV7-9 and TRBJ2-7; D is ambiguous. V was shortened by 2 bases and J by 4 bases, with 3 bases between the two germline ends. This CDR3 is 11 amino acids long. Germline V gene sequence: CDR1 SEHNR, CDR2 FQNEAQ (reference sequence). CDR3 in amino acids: CASSLLYEQYF. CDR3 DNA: TGTGCCAGCAGCTTACTATACGAGCAGTACTTC. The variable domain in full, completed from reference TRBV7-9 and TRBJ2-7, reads DTGVSQNPRHKITKRGQNVTFRCDPISEHNRLYWYRQTLGQGPEFLTYFQNEAQLEKSRLLSDRFSAERPKGSFSTLEIQRTEQGDSAMYLCASSLLYEQYFGPGTRLTVT.

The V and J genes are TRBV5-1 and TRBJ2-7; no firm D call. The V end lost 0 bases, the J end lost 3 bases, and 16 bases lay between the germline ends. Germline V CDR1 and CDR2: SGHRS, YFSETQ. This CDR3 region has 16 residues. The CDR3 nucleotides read TGCGCCAGCAGCTTGGGATTCTCACCCGGCGGCTACGAGCAGTACTTC. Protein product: CASSLGFSPGGYEQYF.

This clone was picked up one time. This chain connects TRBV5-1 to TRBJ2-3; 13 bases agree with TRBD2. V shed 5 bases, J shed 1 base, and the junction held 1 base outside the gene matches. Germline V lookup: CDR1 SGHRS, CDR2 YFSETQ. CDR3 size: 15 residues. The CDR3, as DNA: TGCGCCAGCAGGGGGACTAGCGGGGGCACAGATACGCAGTATTTT. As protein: CASRGTSGGTDTQYF.

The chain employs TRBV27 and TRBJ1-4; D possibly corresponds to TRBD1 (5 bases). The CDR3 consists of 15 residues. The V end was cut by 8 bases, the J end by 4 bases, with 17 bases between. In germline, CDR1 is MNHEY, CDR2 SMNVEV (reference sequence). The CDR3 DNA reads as TGTGCCAGCCAATCAACGATGGACAATAATGAAAAACTGTTTTTT. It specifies CASQSTMDNNEKLFF.

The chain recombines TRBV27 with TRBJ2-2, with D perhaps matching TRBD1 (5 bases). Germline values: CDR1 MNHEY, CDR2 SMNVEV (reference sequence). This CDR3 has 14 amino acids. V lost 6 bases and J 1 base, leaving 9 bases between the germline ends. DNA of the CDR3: TGTGCCAGCAGCCAGGGATTGAACACCGGGGAGCTGTTTTTT. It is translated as CASSQGLNTGELFF.

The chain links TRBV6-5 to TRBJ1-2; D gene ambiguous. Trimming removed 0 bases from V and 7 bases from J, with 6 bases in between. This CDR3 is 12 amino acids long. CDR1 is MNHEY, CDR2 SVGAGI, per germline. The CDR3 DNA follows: TGTGCCAGCAGTTACTCGGGTCGTGGCTACACCTTC. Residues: CASSYSGRGYTF.

CDR3 loop: CASSYRRTDGYTF. In DNA form, the CDR3 reads TGCGCCAGCAGCTACCGGAGGACAGATGGCTACACCTTC. The J gene is TRBJ1-2, the V gene TRBV5-1, with D tentatively TRBD1 (6 bases). V shed 3 bases and J shed 6 bases, with 12 bases lying between them. CDR1 and CDR2 from the germline V gene are SGHRS and YFSETQ. CDR3 size: 13 residues. Full variable domain (missing parts from reference TRBV5-1 and TRBJ1-2): KAGVTQTPRYLIKTRGQQVTLSCSPISGHRSVSWYQQTPGQGLQFLFEYFSETQRNKGNFPGRFSGRQFSNSRSEMNVSTLELGDSALYLCASSYRRTDGYTFGSGTRLTVV.

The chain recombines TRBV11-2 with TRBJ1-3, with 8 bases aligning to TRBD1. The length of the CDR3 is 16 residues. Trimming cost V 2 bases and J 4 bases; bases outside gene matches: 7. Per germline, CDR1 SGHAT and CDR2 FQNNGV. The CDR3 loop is CASSLHAGGLGNTIYF. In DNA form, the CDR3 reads TGTGCCAGCAGCTTACACGCAGGGGGCCTGGGAAACACCATATATTTT.

The chain's CDR3 is CASSSGTGGVGLQETQYF. The DNA for the CDR3 is TGTGCCAGCAGCTCCGGCACAGGGGGAGTGGGCCTACAAGAGACCCAGTACTTC. This chain joins TRBV2 and TRBJ2-5; 8 bases line up with TRBD1. Unmatched junction bases numbered 17, after V lost 6 bases and J lost 2 bases. Germline CDR1 and CDR2: SNHLY and FYNNEI. The CDR3 covers 18 residues. Full variable domain (remainder filled in from reference TRBV2 and TRBJ2-5): EPEVTQTPSHQVTQMGQEVILRCVPISNHLYFYWYRQILGQKVEFLVSFYNNEISEKSEIFDDQFSVERPDGSNFTLKIRSTKLEDSAMYFCASSSGTGGVGLQETQYFGPGTRLLVL.

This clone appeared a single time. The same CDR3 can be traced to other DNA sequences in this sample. Written as DNA, the CDR3 is TGTGCCAGCAGCCCGACGCGAGAGGGAGGGGACACTGAAGCTTTCTTT. This codes for CASSPTREGGDTEAFF. The chain combines TRBV9 with TRBJ1-1; TRBD1 might be the D (5 bases). CDR1 and CDR2 (germline): SGDLS, YYNGEE. The length of the CDR3 is 16 residues. Trimming left V 4 bases short and J 3 bases short, with 19 bases between.

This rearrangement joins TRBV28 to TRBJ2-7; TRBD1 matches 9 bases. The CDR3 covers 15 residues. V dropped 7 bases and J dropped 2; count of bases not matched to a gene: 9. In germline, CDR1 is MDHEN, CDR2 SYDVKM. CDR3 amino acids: CASKQQGAVPYEQYF. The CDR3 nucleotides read TGTGCCAGCAAACAACAGGGGGCGGTCCCCTACGAGCAGTACTTC. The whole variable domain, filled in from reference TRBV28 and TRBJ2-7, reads DVKVTQSSRYLVKRTGEKVFLECVQDMDHENMFWYRQDPGLGLRLIYFSYDVKMKEKGDIPEGYSVSREKKERFSLILESASTNQTSMYLCASKQQGAVPYEQYFGPGTRLTVT.

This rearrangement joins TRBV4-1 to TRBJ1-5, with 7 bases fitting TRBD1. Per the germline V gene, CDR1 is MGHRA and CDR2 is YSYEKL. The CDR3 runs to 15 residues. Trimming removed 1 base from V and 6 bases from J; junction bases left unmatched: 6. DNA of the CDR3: TGCGCCAGCAGCCAAGCAGCAGGGGGGTTTCAGCCCCAGCATTTT. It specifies CASSQAAGGFQPQHF.

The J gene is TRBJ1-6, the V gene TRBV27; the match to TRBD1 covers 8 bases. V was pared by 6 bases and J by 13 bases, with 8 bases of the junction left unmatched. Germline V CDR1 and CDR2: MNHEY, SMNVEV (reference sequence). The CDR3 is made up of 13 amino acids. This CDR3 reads CASRVGQGHPLHF. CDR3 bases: TGTGCCAGCAGAGTCGGACAGGGCCATCCCCTCCACTTT.

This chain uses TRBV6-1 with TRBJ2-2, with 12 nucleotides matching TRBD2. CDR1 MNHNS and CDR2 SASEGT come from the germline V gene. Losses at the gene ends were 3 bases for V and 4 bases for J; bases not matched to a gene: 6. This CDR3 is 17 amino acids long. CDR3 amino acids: CASSELAGGGSTGELFF. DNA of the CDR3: TGTGCCAGCAGTGAGCTAGCGGGGGGGGGCAGCACCGGGGAGCTGTTTTTT.